The rows below give T cell receptor beta chains drawn from one sample of a study of blood T cells in healthy people across ages. TCRdb re-called the 5' RACE reads through MiXCR, storing one row per CDR3 protein. This sample has around 520,000 distinct CDR3 sequences; around a quarter occur once, and the top ten carry approximately 3.3%. The sample was also linked to a second study, of T cells of mothers and their children.

Sequencing input: blood. The receptors were gathered from a boy aged 2-9 years in good health. Each CDR3 is given with its conserved first and last residue. Fields, in order: V gene, J gene, CDR3 protein.

>TRBV7-9|TRBJ1-4
CASSLGRSTNEKLFF
>TRBV7-2|TRBJ2-1
CASSFPLAGGRHEQFF
>TRBV29-1|TRBJ2-5
CSVGKALNRLAGIETQYF
>TRBV7-9|TRBJ2-1
CASIRGARDNEQFF
>TRBV2|TRBJ2-3
CASVRGLEDTQYF
>TRBV7-9|TRBJ1-1
CASSPDTGGLTEAFF
>TRBV7-9|.
CASSSFTGTLPYEQYF
>TRBV18|TRBJ1-5
CASSPGGEQPQHF
>TRBV7-7|.
CASSPGLAGRAYEQYF
>TRBV5-1|TRBJ1-2
CASSLIGRWGGYGYTF
>TRBV9|TRBJ2-2
CASSVDQFLDTGELFF
>TRBV18|TRBJ2-3
CASSPPRAQGTQYF
>TRBV10-2|TRBJ2-7
CASCLAGVKYEQYF
>TRBV10-3|TRBJ2-7
CAISLAGGPYEQYF
>TRBV5-1|TRBJ2-5
CASSLAARGREETQYF
>TRBV7-9|TRBJ2-5
CASSPITVPEQETQYF
>TRBV29-1|.
CSVGPAGGPNEQYF
>TRBV21-1|TRBJ2-4
CASSKLRCGKNIQYF
>TRBV6-5|TRBJ2-3
CASSYSIWAGQGLTDTQYF
>TRBV3-1|TRBJ2-1
CASSQDTAQPINNEQFF
>TRBV7-9|.
CASSLEDRRFDEQFF
>TRBV20-1|TRBJ2-5
CSGLREIWSQETQYF
>TRBV5-1|TRBJ1-1
CASSLAGMNTEAFF
>TRBV9|TRBJ2-3
CASSRSLLAGGTDTQYF
>TRBV10-3|TRBJ2-1
CAIRARGEQFF
>TRBV28|TRBJ2-5
CASSALGDEETQNF
>TRBV6-5|TRBJ2-5
CASTSTMQETQYF
>TRBV5-1|TRBJ2-7
CASSVTGTSYEQYF
>TRBV27|.
CASSSLQGKVGEQYF
>TRBV11-2|TRBJ2-5
CASSFGSGRKETQYF
>TRBV6-5|TRBJ2-5
CASRPLVQETQYF
>TRBV6-6|TRBJ1-1
CASSYLKGGNTEAFF
>TRBV12-5|TRBJ2-6
CASGLVDGGQRSSGANVLTF
>TRBV7-9|TRBJ2-7
CASSATTGLRFNEQYF
>TRBV7-6|TRBJ2-3
CASSLPGGRTDTQYF
>TRBV10-3|TRBJ2-7
CAISAKNEQYF
>TRBV4-3|.
CASSGGAGVYEQYF
>TRBV7-9|TRBJ1-2
CASSLAVDYGYTF
>TRBV7-9|TRBJ2-3
CASSLRTSGRGDTQYF
>TRBV12-3/TRBV12-4|TRBJ2-2
CASSLADEGPGELFF
>TRBV5-8|TRBJ2-5
CASSGRGADWETQYF
>TRBV6-1|TRBJ2-7
CASSEDRGGEQYF
>TRBV6-2/TRBV6-3|TRBJ2-5
CASSYSFRLGNQETQYF
>TRBV7-2|TRBJ2-7
CASSPTGLAGGEQYF
>TRBV29-1|TRBJ1-6
CSPSKPGQGPSSLHF